The next 28 T cell receptor beta chains were all read from a single sample in a study of shared clonotypes between healthy human individuals. Profiled with immunoSEQ multiplex PCR; TCRdb holds only in-frame clones, not every one. Counted here are approximately 940,000 clones, 76% occurring once; the ten biggest clones make up approximately 1.5%. Specimen: memory CD4+ T cells sorted from blood. Subset reported: CD45RA-negative fraction. The origin of the receptors is a man aged 18-30 years in good health.

A few counts support this clone. The chain employs TRBV5-1 and TRBJ1-6, with D maybe TRBD1 (6 bases). Germline V gives CDR1 SGHRS, CDR2 YFSETQ. Trimming pared 3 bases from V and 6 bases from J, leaving 10 bases between. The CDR3 is 14 residues long. The CDR3 region is CASSSGGINSPLHF. Here the CDR3 DNA reads TGCGCCAGCAGCTCCGGGGGCATTAATTCACCCCTCCACTTT.

CDR3 loop: CASSTQGGGYGYTF. CDR3 nucleotide sequence: TGTGCCAGTAGTACCCAAGGGGGAGGCTATGGCTACACCTTC. The chain couples TRBV19 to TRBJ1-2; maybe TRBD1 (6 bases). The CDR3 totals 14 residues. Germline-derived CDR1 and CDR2 are LNHDA and SQIVND (reference sequence). V gave up 4 bases and J gave up 4 bases, with 13 bases separating them.

This clone was found a few times. The chain employs TRBV2 and TRBJ2-3, with 7 positions matching TRBD1. Germline CDR1 reads SNHLY; CDR2 reads FYNNEI. This CDR3 region has 13 residues. The ends lost 4 bases at V and 5 bases at J; junction bases unmatched: 3. The CDR3 region is CASSGNRGDTQYF. The CDR3 bases are TGTGCCAGCAGTGGTAACAGGGGAGATACGCAGTATTTT.

The genes are TRBV5-1 and TRBJ1-5, with no clear D. Germline V gene sequence: CDR1 SGHRS, CDR2 YFSETQ. The CDR3 loop spans 14 amino acids. V was trimmed by 4 bases and J by 3 bases, leaving 11 bases between them. CDR3 sequence reads: CASSPDNNNQPQHF. In nucleotides, the CDR3 is TGCGCCAGCAGCCCAGACAACAACAATCAGCCCCAGCATTTT.

This chain uses TRBV11-3 with TRBJ2-1; D might be TRBD2 (6 bases). V was shortened by 5 bases and J by 9 bases, with 14 bases between the two germline ends. Looked up from germline, CDR1 is SGHNT and CDR2 is YENEEA. This CDR3 contains 13 residues. The CDR3: CASSRRTNTEQFF. The CDR3 DNA is TGTGCCAGCAGCCGGCGGACTAATACTGAGCAGTTCTTC.

This clone was found a few times. Other nucleotide sequences from this sample produce the same CDR3. V gene TRBV29-1 combines with J gene TRBJ1-2; 7 nucleotides agree with TRBD1. Trimming cost V 4 bases and J 2 bases; bases outside gene matches: 1. The germline CDR1 and CDR2 sequences are SQVTM and ANQGSEA. CDR3 length: 12 residues. CDR3 in amino acids: CSVGGQNYGYTF. CDR3 nucleotide sequence: TGCAGCGTTGGGGGACAGAACTATGGCTACACCTTC.

The CDR3: CASSRTGYGYTF. In nucleotides, the CDR3 is TGTGCCAGCAGCCGGACAGGGTATGGCTACACCTTC. The chain joins TRBV2 to TRBJ1-2; 8 bases agree with TRBD1. CDR3 length: 12 amino acids. V lost 6 bases, J lost 5 bases, and 2 bases stayed unmatched. Germline V gives CDR1 SNHLY, CDR2 FYNNEI.

The J gene is TRBJ2-5, the V gene TRBV30; D possibly matches TRBD1 or TRBD2 (7 bases each). The CDR3 has 15 amino acids. Germline assignment: CDR1 GTSNPN and CDR2 SVGIG (reference sequence). V gave up 5 bases and J gave up 4 bases, with 20 bases separating them. CDR3 in DNA: TGTGCCTGGCTCCCAGGGGGGGGACGGCGAGAGACCCAGTACTTC. This sequence encodes CAWLPGGGRRETQYF.

The rearrangement joins TRBV9 to TRBJ2-7, with a tentative D call TRBD1 (6 bases). Trimming removed 4 bases at V and 5 bases at J, with 19 bases between. Germline CDR1 and CDR2: SGDLS and YYNGEE. This CDR3 is 15 amino acids long. DNA of the CDR3: TGTGCCAGCAGCCCGCGGCTGGGGGCGGTAAACGAGCAGTACTTC. Its translation: CASSPRLGAVNEQYF.

V usage is TRBV27 and J usage is TRBJ2-7; the match to TRBD1 covers 7 bases. The V gene end was trimmed by 3 bases and the J gene end by 2 bases; junction bases not matched to a gene: 4. The CDR3 contains 14 residues. Germline V gives CDR1 MNHEY, CDR2 SMNVEV (reference sequence). The CDR3 DNA sequence: TGTGCCAGCAGTTTGCTGAGGGGGCCCTACGAGCAGTACTTC. Its translation: CASSLLRGPYEQYF.

The genes are TRBV2 and TRBJ2-4; 9 bases map to TRBD1. The germline V gene encodes CDR1 SNHLY and CDR2 FYNNEI. The CDR3 extends over 17 amino acids. The V and J ends lost 6 bases and 3 bases, in that order; junction bases with no gene match: 12. The CDR3 DNA reads as TGTGCCAGCAGCCGAACGACAGGGGGAATTGGCAAAAACATTCAGTACTTC. Translating it yields CASSRTTGGIGKNIQYF.

This clone came up many times. The gene calls are TRBV28 and TRBJ2-7; no definite D call. Germline V gene data show CDR1 as MDHEN and CDR2 as SYDVKM. This CDR3 has 15 amino acids. Trimming cost V 6 bases and J 3 bases, with 18 bases left between them. This chain's CDR3 is CASRPRPLERYEQYF. The DNA for the CDR3 is TGTGCCAGCAGACCGCGGCCCCTCGAGCGCTACGAGCAGTACTTC.

This clone was seen many times. Written as DNA, the CDR3 is TGCGCCAGCAGCGACCCTCGGGGGAGGGGGCAGTACTTC. Translating gives CASSDPRGRGQYF. The chain uses TRBV5-1 and TRBJ2-7; 7 bases are a match to TRBD2. The germline V gene encodes CDR1 SGHRS and CDR2 YFSETQ. The CDR3 runs to 13 residues. V shed 4 bases, J shed 9 bases, and the junction held 10 bases outside the gene matches. Full variable domain (remainder filled in from reference TRBV5-1 and TRBJ2-7): KAGVTQTPRYLIKTRGQQVTLSCSPISGHRSVSWYQQTPGQGLQFLFEYFSETQRNKGNFPGRFSGRQFSNSRSEMNVSTLELGDSALYLCASSDPRGRGQYFGPGTRLTVT.

J is TRBJ1-2 and V is TRBV5-6; no clear D gene. The germline gives CDR1 SGHDT, CDR2 YYEEEE. Trimming removed 3 bases from V and 7 bases from J, with 13 bases in between. The CDR3 is 13 residues long. The CDR3 reads CASSYQDASGYTF. The CDR3 DNA is TGTGCCAGCAGCTACCAGGATGCTTCTGGCTACACCTTC.

This chain connects TRBV28 to TRBJ1-1, with a possible D match to TRBD1 (6 bases). The CDR3 runs to 13 residues. The germline CDR1 and CDR2 sequences are MDHEN and SYDVKM. The V end was cut by 6 bases, the J end by 10 bases, with 18 bases between. The CDR3 coding sequence is TGTGCCAGCAGAGAAAATACAGGGAATCTAGCTTTCTTT. This codes for CASRENTGNLAFF.

The V and J genes are TRBV10-3 and TRBJ2-1; 9 bases agree with TRBD2. The germline V gene encodes CDR1 ENHRY and CDR2 SYGVKD. This CDR3 contains 14 residues. V lost 4 bases to trimming and J lost 7 bases; unmatched junction nucleotides: 5. The CDR3 sequence is CAISGRLADNEQFF. The CDR3 nucleotides read TGTGCCATCAGTGGGAGACTAGCGGATAATGAGCAGTTCTTC.

The chain employs TRBV5-1 and TRBJ2-7; tentative D call: TRBD2 (7 bases). V lost 0 bases, J lost 2 bases, and 21 bases lay in between. Germline CDR1 SGHRS, CDR2 YFSETQ. This CDR3 spans 18 amino acids. The CDR3 region is CASSLVGGGEGRTYEQYF. The CDR3 coding sequence is TGCGCCAGCAGCTTGGTGGGCGGGGGCGAGGGAAGGACCTACGAGCAGTACTTC.

V gene TRBV30 combines with J gene TRBJ2-7, with D possibly being TRBD1 (6 bases). Trimming shortened V by 3 bases and J by 4 bases, and 25 bases separated the two germline ends. CDR3 length: 17 residues. The V gene's germline CDR1 is GTSNPN and CDR2 SVGIG (reference sequence). The CDR3 is CAWSQSITGLLGYEQYF. As DNA, the CDR3 is TGTGCCTGGAGCCAATCCATAACAGGGCTTTTAGGATACGAGCAGTACTTC. Together with reference TRBV30 and TRBJ2-7, the CDR3 gives the full variable domain: SQTIHQWPATLVQPVGSPLSLECTVEGTSNPNLYWYRQAAGRGLQLLFYSVGIGQISSEVPQNLSASRPQDRQFILSSKKLLLSDSGFYLCAWSQSITGLLGYEQYFGPGTRLTVT.

V gene TRBV2 combines with J gene TRBJ2-1; TRBD2 aligns across 7 bases. Germline-derived CDR1 and CDR2 are SNHLY and FYNNEI. The CDR3 sequence is 15 residues long. Germline trimming cut 5 bases from V and 3 bases from J; bases unmatched to any gene: 7. CDR3 amino acids: CASSTSGNRYNEQFF. The CDR3 nucleotides read TGTGCCAGCAGTACCAGCGGGAATCGCTACAATGAGCAGTTCTTC. Filled out from reference TRBV2 and TRBJ2-1, the complete variable domain reads EPEVTQTPSHQVTQMGQEVILRCVPISNHLYFYWYRQILGQKVEFLVSFYNNEISEKSEIFDDQFSVERPDGSNFTLKIRSTKLEDSAMYFCASSTSGNRYNEQFFGPGTRLTVL.

This clone occurred a few times. The V and J genes are TRBV6-6 and TRBJ2-4; 7 bases agree with TRBD2. The CDR3 consists of 15 residues. Germline CDR1 is MNHNY and CDR2 is SVGAGI (reference sequence). Trimming cost V 7 bases and J 8 bases; bases outside gene matches: 14. CDR3: CASTFSPGGGDIQYF. The CDR3 DNA reads as TGTGCCAGCACCTTCAGCCCAGGTGGGGGGGACATTCAGTACTTC.

The V call is TRBV2, the J call TRBJ1-4; unclear D gene. V lost 1 base, J lost 8 bases, and 14 bases lay in between. Looked up from germline, CDR1 is SNHLY and CDR2 is FYNNEI. The CDR3 has 15 residues. CDR3 sequence: CASSEELLPSEKLFF. The CDR3, as DNA: TGTGCCAGCAGTGAAGAGTTACTTCCTTCCGAAAAACTGTTTTTT.

The chain joins TRBV7-2 to TRBJ2-1; TRBD1 matches at 9 bases. This CDR3 is 15 amino acids long. V dropped 5 bases and J dropped 4; count of bases not matched to a gene: 6. Germline lookup yields CDR1 SGHTA and CDR2 FQGNSA. Written as DNA, the CDR3 is TGTGCCAGCAGCCGGGACAGGGCTGGGTACAATGAGCAGTTCTTC. Translation: CASSRDRAGYNEQFF.

The rearrangement links TRBV6-5 to TRBJ2-3; 8 nucleotides align to TRBD1. Trimming cost V 2 bases and J 2 bases; bases outside gene matches: 6. The CDR3 has 16 residues. Germline assignment: CDR1 MNHEY and CDR2 SVGAGI. CDR3 protein: CASSYGQGAVTDTQYF. The CDR3 DNA sequence: TGTGCCAGCAGTTACGGGCAGGGGGCGGTCACAGATACGCAGTATTTT.

The chain links TRBV9 to TRBJ1-2, with TRBD1 identical over 8 bases. The V segment lost 0 bases and the J segment 8 bases; nucleotides outside the gene matches: 12. Germline values: CDR1 SGDLS, CDR2 YYNGEE. The CDR3 is 16 residues long. CDR3: CASSVGPQTGVEGYTF. The DNA for the CDR3 is TGTGCCAGCAGCGTAGGACCCCAGACAGGGGTGGAGGGCTACACCTTC. Based on the CDR3 plus reference TRBV9 and TRBJ1-2, the full variable domain is DSGVTQTPKHLITATGQRVTLRCSPRSGDLSVYWYQQSLDQGLQFLIQYYNGEERAKGNILERFSAQQFPDLHSELNLSSLELGDSALYFCASSVGPQTGVEGYTFGSGTRLTVV.

The genes are TRBV5-1 and TRBJ1-6; 7 positions agree with TRBD1. J was trimmed by 9 bases and V by 5 bases; bases with no gene match: 8. The germline V gene has CDR1 SGHRS and CDR2 YFSETQ. The length of the CDR3 is 14 residues. The CDR3 spells CASREQGIGSPLHF. CDR3 DNA: TGCGCCAGCAGGGAACAGGGGATCGGTTCACCCCTCCACTTT.

This chain connects TRBV6-5 to TRBJ1-1; 8 bases line up with TRBD1. The germline gives CDR1 MNHEY, CDR2 SVGAGI. V shed 5 bases, J shed 6 bases, and the junction held 8 bases outside the gene matches. CDR3 length equals 14 residues. CDR3 coding DNA: TGTGCCAGCAGTCGCAGACAGGGGAGCGCTGAAGCTTTCTTT. Translated, it gives CASSRRQGSAEAFF.

The genes are TRBV27 and TRBJ2-5; 8 bases align to TRBD2. The germline V gene encodes CDR1 MNHEY and CDR2 SMNVEV (reference sequence). The CDR3 runs to 15 residues. The V gene end was trimmed by 7 bases and the J gene end by 5 bases; junction bases not matched to a gene: 12. The CDR3 coding sequence is TGTGCCAGCATCCGACGCAGGGGACTAGTGGAGACCCAGTACTTC. It encodes CASIRRRGLVETQYF.

The genes are TRBV5-6 and TRBJ2-3, with 12 positions matching TRBD2. This CDR3 has 18 residues. Germline CDR1 reads SGHDT; CDR2 reads YYEEEE. Unmatched junction bases numbered 9, after V lost 2 bases and J lost 2 bases. CDR3 loop: CASSLTRGLAGFTDTQYF. In DNA form, the CDR3 reads TGTGCCAGCAGCTTAACCCGGGGACTAGCGGGCTTCACAGATACGCAGTATTTT.